These 17 T cell receptor beta chains came from one sample sequenced in a study of blood T cell repertoires in COVID-19. The repertoire was sequenced with immunoSEQ multiplex PCR; TCRdb's copy has only in-frame clones and lacks some. The data hold 95,000 to 100,000 clones, with roughly 79% observed a single time. Sequencing was done on a sample of peripheral blood. The receptors come from a man between 65 and 85 years old with acute or convalescent COVID-19.

This chain uses TRBV19 with TRBJ1-5, with D possibly matching TRBD1 (5 bases). This CDR3 contains 15 residues. V was pared by 2 bases and J by 5 bases, with 13 bases between. In germline, CDR1 is LNHDA, CDR2 SQIVND (reference sequence). This CDR3 reads CASSIRAGIDQPQHF. The CDR3 DNA sequence: TGTGCCAGTAGTATAAGGGCAGGGATTGATCAGCCCCAGCATTTT.

The chain has TRBV9 and TRBJ2-5; 9 positions agree with TRBD1. Germline CDR1 and CDR2: SGDLS and YYNGEE. J lost 5 bases, V lost 1 base, and 3 bases had no gene match. The CDR3 extends over 14 amino acids. The CDR3 is CASSVRQGGETQYF. In nucleotides, the CDR3 is TGTGCCAGCAGCGTACGACAGGGGGGGGAGACCCAGTACTTC. Variable domain in full (rest from reference TRBV9 and TRBJ2-5): DSGVTQTPKHLITATGQRVTLRCSPRSGDLSVYWYQQSLDQGLQFLIQYYNGEERAKGNILERFSAQQFPDLHSELNLSSLELGDSALYFCASSVRQGGETQYFGPGTRLLVL.

V is TRBV30 and J is TRBJ2-7, with D possibly matching TRBD1 (6 bases). The CDR3 is made up of 15 amino acids. Trimming shortened V by 1 base and J by 7 bases, and 20 bases separated the two germline ends. The germline V gene has CDR1 GTSNPN and CDR2 SVGIG (reference sequence). CDR3 sequence (DNA): TGTGCCTGGAGTGACGGACAGTTGGTCCTGGGGGAGCAGTACTTC. Protein: CAWSDGQLVLGEQYF.

In this sample, this clone turned up a few times. V gene TRBV14 combines with J gene TRBJ2-6; no definite D call. Between the trimmed V and J ends, which lost 4 bases and 2 bases, there was a span of 6 bases. This CDR3 is built from 14 residues. Germline V gene data show CDR1 as SGHDN and CDR2 as FVKESK. The CDR3 loop is CASSLSAGANVLTF. CDR3 in DNA: TGTGCCAGCAGCCTATCAGCTGGGGCCAACGTCCTGACTTTC.

In this sample, this clone turned up once. V gene TRBV19 combines with J gene TRBJ2-3, with D tentatively TRBD2 (7 bases). Germline CDR1 and CDR2: LNHDA and SQIVND (reference sequence). The CDR3 has 18 residues. Trimming pared 6 bases from V and 0 bases from J, leaving 22 bases between. The CDR3 nucleotides are TGTGCCAGTAGGCCATCTTTAGGGGGGGGCAAAAGCACAGATACGCAGTATTTT. Its protein is CASRPSLGGGKSTDTQYF.

The chain joins TRBV30 to TRBJ1-2; possible D gene TRBD1, 5 bases. Deletions cut 5 bases from V and 3 bases from J, with 22 bases between. The CDR3 consists of 16 residues. Germline CDR1 and CDR2: GTSNPN and SVGIG (reference sequence). The CDR3 sequence is CAWGRTWESGDYGYTF. The CDR3 nucleotides are TGTGCCTGGGGTCGGACTTGGGAGTCGGGGGACTATGGCTACACCTTC.

The gene calls are TRBV7-2 and TRBJ2-7; 11 bases are shared with TRBD2. In germline, CDR1 is SGHTA, CDR2 FQGNSA. J was trimmed by 3 bases and V by 5 bases; bases with no gene match: 6. The CDR3 is made up of 15 amino acids. The CDR3 nucleotides read TGTGCCAGCAGCGCCGGGACTAGCGGCCTCTACGAGCAGTACTTC. It translates to CASSAGTSGLYEQYF.

The rearrangement links TRBV9 to TRBJ1-5; possible D gene TRBD1, 5 bases. V lost 5 bases and J 3 bases, leaving 9 bases between the germline ends. The germline V gene encodes CDR1 SGDLS and CDR2 YYNGEE. The CDR3 covers 13 residues. The CDR3 sequence is CASRGPPNQPQHF. The CDR3 DNA sequence: TGTGCCAGCAGGGGGCCCCCCAATCAGCCCCAGCATTTT.

The CDR3 here is CASRRDRGSNQPQHF. CDR3 bases: TGTGCCAGCAGACGGGACAGGGGGAGCAATCAGCCCCAGCATTTT. The rearrangement links TRBV7-2 to TRBJ1-5; 11 positions agree with TRBD1. Unmatched junction bases numbered 2, after V lost 6 bases and J lost 1 base. Germline V gene sequence: CDR1 SGHTA, CDR2 FQGNSA. The CDR3 totals 15 residues.

The chain has TRBV7-6 and TRBJ1-2, with D tentatively TRBD1 (6 bases). Germline V gene sequence: CDR1 SGHVS, CDR2 FNYEAQ. Trimming left V 4 bases short and J 6 bases short, with 12 bases between. The CDR3 has 13 amino acids. In DNA, the CDR3 is TGTGCCAGCAGCTCCTCAGGGGCCCATGGCTACACCTTC. Protein product: CASSSSGAHGYTF.

This clone is medium-sized within its sample. This chain links TRBV7-8 with TRBJ1-2; the match to TRBD1 covers 8 bases. V was pared by 1 base and J by 0 bases, with 10 bases of the junction left unmatched. The germline gives CDR1 SGHVS, CDR2 FQNEAQ. This CDR3 has 18 residues. CDR3 residues: CASSLDPQGTGPNYGYTF. The DNA for the CDR3 is TGTGCCAGCAGCTTAGACCCCCAGGGGACAGGACCTAACTATGGCTACACCTTC.

This chain links TRBV12-3 or TRBV12-4 with TRBJ2-2; D is undetermined. The CDR3 spans 13 residues. Trimming pared 6 bases from V and 6 bases from J, leaving 11 bases between. The CDR3 sequence: CASRRFRAGELFF. The CDR3 bases are TGTGCCAGCAGGAGATTCCGGGCCGGGGAGCTGTTTTTT.

The rearrangement uses TRBV19 and TRBJ2-4; 10 positions agree with TRBD2. V trimming: 1 base; J trimming: 0 bases; junction bases outside the gene matches: 6. The CDR3 spans 18 residues. Germline V gives CDR1 LNHDA, CDR2 SQIVND (reference sequence). Written as DNA, the CDR3 is TGTGCCAGTAGTATAGGTCGGCTAGCGGGAGAAGCCAAAAACATTCAGTACTTC. Translating gives CASSIGRLAGEAKNIQYF.

This clone was seen only once. The chain is built from TRBV29-1 and TRBJ1-2; 10 positions match TRBD1. This CDR3 spans 10 amino acids. CDR1 is SQVTM, CDR2 ANQGSEA, per germline. V was pared by 7 bases and J by 10 bases, with 3 bases of the junction left unmatched. This chain's CDR3 is CSAGTGDYTF. The CDR3 region has the DNA TGCAGCGCCGGGACAGGGGACTACACCTTC. The entire variable domain, with the rest obtained from reference TRBV29-1 and TRBJ1-2, is as follows: SAVISQKPSRDICQRGTSLTIQCQVDSQVTMMFWYRQQPGQSLTLIATANQGSEATYESGFVIDKFPISRPNLTFSTLTVSNMSPEDSSIYLCSAGTGDYTFGSGTRLTVV.

The gene calls are TRBV5-6 and TRBJ2-3; possible D gene TRBD1, 6 bases. The CDR3 length is 15 residues. CDR1 SGHDT and CDR2 YYEEEE come from the germline V gene. V lost 1 base and J 5 bases, leaving 14 bases between the germline ends. CDR3 region: CASSLRPNREDTQYF. The CDR3 DNA reads as TGTGCCAGCAGCTTGCGACCGAACAGGGAAGATACGCAGTATTTT.

This rearrangement joins TRBV15 to TRBJ1-3; D is unclear. Germline CDR1 and CDR2: LNHNV and YYDKDF (reference sequence). The CDR3 is 15 amino acids. Trimming took off 0 bases at V and 2 bases at J, with 8 bases between the two ends. CDR3 nucleotides: TGTGCCACCAGCAGAGATCCCGGTGCTGGAAACACCATATATTTT. This translates into CATSRDPGAGNTIYF.

This chain uses TRBV30 with TRBJ1-2, with 7 bases matching TRBD1. The CDR3 consists of 15 residues. Germline assignment: CDR1 GTSNPN and CDR2 SVGIG (reference sequence). V lost 0 bases, J lost 8 bases, and 12 bases stayed unmatched. The CDR3, as DNA: TGTGCCTGGAGTGTACCTCGGACAGGAAGCGGGGGCTACACCTTC. Translated: CAWSVPRTGSGGYTF.